This record looks at one TCR beta chain sequence and its context. Its matching antigen is unknown. This specimen comes from a study of OX40 agonist ivuxolimab in advanced cancers. The wider study: The dose of intravenous ivuxolimab that patients received every 2 weeks ranged from 0.01 to 10 mg/kg.

Peripheral blood came from all dose cohorts at three timepoints. Broader study findings: Expanded peripheral T-cell antigen specificity went undetermined. Among the nonresponders, some also had low normalized T-cell clonal expansion.

The CDR3 is 11 residues long. The V gene's germline CDR1 is ENHRY and CDR2 SYGVKD. V lost 3 bases, J lost 8 bases, and 5 bases lay in between. Only in-frame clones appear in the TCRdb table, and some are missing; sequencing was by immunoSEQ multiplex PCR. The sample shows tens of thousands of clones, about 93% of them seen only once. This sequence joins TRBV10-3 and TRBJ2-1; no clear D. This receptor was taken from an adult with an advanced solid tumor such as melanoma, head and neck, liver or kidney cancer. Sequenced here: CD4+ or CD8+ T cells sorted from blood, sampled in a trial of the OX40 agonist ivuxolimab. DNA of the CDR3: TGTGCCATCAGTGACGTCTATGAGCAGTTCTTC. Its protein product is CAISDVYEQFF.